The 2 T cell receptor beta chains listed next were all sequenced from one sample in a study of cytomegalovirus exposure and HLA in healthy donors (dated 2017 in TCRdb). Receptor libraries were prepared by the immunoSEQ multiplex PCR assay. TCRdb obtained this table from immuneACCESS and retained in-frame rearrangements with V and J assigned. These tables miss some clones; where compared with another copy, unresolved V genes account for less than half of the shortfall, and the remainder is unexplained. The sample yields some 59,000 clones; approximately 89% were counted once. Of the sample, 8.4% falls within the top ten clones. What was sequenced was PBMCs. The receptors come from a woman younger than 30 in good health and CMV-seropositive.

The chain uses TRBV4-1 and TRBJ1-2, with D perhaps TRBD1 (5 bases). The CDR3 loop spans 13 amino acids. CDR1 and CDR2 from the germline V gene are MGHRA and YSYEKL. Trimming took 3 bases from V and 4 from J, leaving 9 bases between them. The CDR3 loop reads CASSHRQSYGYTF. CDR3 in DNA: TGCGCCAGCAGCCATCGACAGTCCTATGGCTACACCTTC.

The V gene is TRBV11-3, the J gene TRBJ1-1; the match to TRBD1 covers 7 bases. Germline V CDR1 and CDR2: SGHNT, YENEEA. The CDR3 runs 17 residues. V gave up 0 bases and J gave up 1 base; unmatched junction bases: 8. In DNA, the CDR3 is TGTGCCAGCAGCTTAGAATTTAAGACAGGGAAGAACACTGAAGCTTTCTTT. Translated: CASSLEFKTGKNTEAFF.